This paragraph reports one T cell receptor (beta chain). All patients reached thyroid surgery having received no treatment beforehand. TCRdb reanalyzed the PCR reads with MiXCR. The profile shows some 23,000 clones, about 20% of them singletons. These data are taken from a study of metastatic and nonmetastatic thyroid tumors. As for the study in general: Malignant and benign thyroid patients had repertoires compared in peripheral blood and tumor or nodule tissue.

Germline loops: CDR1 MGHRA, CDR2 YSYEKL. CDR3 length equals 15 residues. Trimming left V 0 bases short and J 0 bases short, with 7 bases between. The sample comprised adjacent normal tissue. The sequence derives from a female donor with papillary thyroid cancer or a benign thyroid nodule (not recorded which). Some clones in this sample may be carry-over from other donors' samples. The V and J genes are TRBV4-1 and TRBJ2-3; D gene ambiguous. CDR3 residues: CASSQDLSSTDTQYF. The CDR3 nucleotides are TGCGCCAGCAGCCAAGATCTATCTAGCACAGATACGCAGTATTTT.